This T cell receptor (beta chain) was found in a study of neurological immune-mediated disorders. TCRdb processed the 5' RACE reads anew with MiXCR; each CDR3 protein has one entry. The sample lists roughly 89,000 distinct CDR3 sequences; 2% to 3% were seen once. CDR3 length: 13 amino acids. CDR1 is SGHRS, CDR2 YFSETQ, per germline. Between the trimmed V and J ends, which lost 3 bases and 2 bases, there was a span of 8 bases. This clonotype has ten or more counts. This clonotype originated in a woman aged 25 to 39 with multiple sclerosis. Sequencing used PBMCs. V is TRBV5-1 and J is TRBJ1-2, with TRBD1 as a possible D gene (6 bases). DNA of the CDR3: TGCGCCAGCAGCTCCGGGGGCAACTATGGCTACACCTTC. This sequence encodes CASSSGGNYGYTF.